The present T cell receptor beta chain was sequenced within a study of human thymus T cells. Germline CDR1 LNHDA, CDR2 SQIVND (reference sequence). The CDR3 extends over 14 amino acids. V lost 4 bases to trimming and J lost 2 bases; unmatched junction nucleotides: 4. Here immunoSEQ multiplex PCR was the method, and the copy in TCRdb shows in-frame clones only, minus some. This sample yields approximately 46,000 clones, of which 95% are seen a single time; about 0.17% belongs to the top ten. Sequences were obtained from blood. V gene TRBV19 combines with J gene TRBJ2-7, with TRBD2 matching 8 bases. This receptor was obtained from a girl less than two years old with a congenital heart defect but otherwise immunologically healthy. The CDR3, as DNA: TGTGCCAGTAGTAAGCGGGAGTTTGCCTACGAGCAGTACTTC. Its translation: CASSKREFAYEQYF.